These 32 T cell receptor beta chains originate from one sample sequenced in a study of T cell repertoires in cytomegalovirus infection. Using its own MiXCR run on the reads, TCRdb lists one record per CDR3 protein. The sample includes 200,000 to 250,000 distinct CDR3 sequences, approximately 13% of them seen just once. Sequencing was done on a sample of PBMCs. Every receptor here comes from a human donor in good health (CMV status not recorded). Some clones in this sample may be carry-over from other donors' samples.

The CDR3 nucleotides are TGTGCCAGCAGCCTAGGGACCCTTGCTCAGCCCCAGCATTTT. Translating gives CASSLGTLAQPQHF. The rearrangement uses TRBV12-3 or TRBV12-4 and TRBJ1-5; possible D gene TRBD1, 5 bases. The V end was cut by 6 bases, the J end by 6 bases, with 15 bases between. CDR3 size: 14 residues.

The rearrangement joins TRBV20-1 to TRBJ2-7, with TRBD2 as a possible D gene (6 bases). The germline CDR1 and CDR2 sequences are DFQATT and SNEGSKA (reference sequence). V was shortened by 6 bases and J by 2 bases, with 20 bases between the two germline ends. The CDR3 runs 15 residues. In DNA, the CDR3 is TGCAGTGCGAGCGGCCCCGGGACTGCGACCTACGAGCAGTACTTC. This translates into CSASGPGTATYEQYF.

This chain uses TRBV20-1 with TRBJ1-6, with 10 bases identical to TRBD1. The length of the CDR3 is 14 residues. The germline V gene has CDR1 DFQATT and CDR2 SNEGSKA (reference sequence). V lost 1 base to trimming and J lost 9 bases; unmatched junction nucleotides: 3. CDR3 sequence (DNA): TGCAGTGCTAGAGTAGGACAGGGGGTTTCACCCCTCCACTTT. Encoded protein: CSARVGQGVSPLHF.

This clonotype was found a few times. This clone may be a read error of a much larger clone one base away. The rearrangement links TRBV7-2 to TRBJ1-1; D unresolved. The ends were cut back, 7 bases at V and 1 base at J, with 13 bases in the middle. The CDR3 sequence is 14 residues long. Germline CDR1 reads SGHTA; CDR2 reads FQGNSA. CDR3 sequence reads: CASTSMRTNTEAFF. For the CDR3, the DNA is TGTGCCAGCACCTCAATGAGGACGAACACTGAAGCTTTCTTT.

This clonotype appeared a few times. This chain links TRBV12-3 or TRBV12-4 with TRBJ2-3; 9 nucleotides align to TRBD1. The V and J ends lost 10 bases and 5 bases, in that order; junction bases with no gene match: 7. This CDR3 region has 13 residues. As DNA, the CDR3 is TGTGCCACTACACAGGGGGCGAAAGATACGCAGTATTTT. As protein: CATTQGAKDTQYF.

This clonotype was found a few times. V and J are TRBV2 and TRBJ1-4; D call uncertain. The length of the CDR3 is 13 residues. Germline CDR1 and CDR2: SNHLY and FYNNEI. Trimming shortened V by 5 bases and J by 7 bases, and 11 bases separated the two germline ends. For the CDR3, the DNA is TGTGCCAGCAGTACCCGGCGAGGTGAAAAACTGTTTTTT. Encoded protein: CASSTRRGEKLFF.

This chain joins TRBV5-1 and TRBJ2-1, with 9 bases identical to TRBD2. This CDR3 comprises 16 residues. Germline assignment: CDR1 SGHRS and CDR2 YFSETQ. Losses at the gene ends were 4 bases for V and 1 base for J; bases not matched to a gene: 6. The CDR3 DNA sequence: TGCGCCAGCAGCCCCTACCTAGCGGGATCCTACAATGAGCAGTTCTTC. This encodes CASSPYLAGSYNEQFF.

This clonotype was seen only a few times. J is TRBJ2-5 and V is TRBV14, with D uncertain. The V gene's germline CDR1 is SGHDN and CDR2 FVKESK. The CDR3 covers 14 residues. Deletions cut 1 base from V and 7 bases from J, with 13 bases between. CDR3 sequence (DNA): TGTGCCAGCAGCCAAGCGAAGGGAACGGGGACCCAGTACTTC. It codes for CASSQAKGTGTQYF. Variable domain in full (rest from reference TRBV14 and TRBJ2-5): EAGVTQFPSHSVIEKGQTVTLRCDPISGHDNLYWYRRVMGKEIKFLLHFVKESKQDESGMPNNRFLAERTGGTYSTLKVQPAELEDSGVYFCASSQAKGTGTQYFGPGTRLLVL.

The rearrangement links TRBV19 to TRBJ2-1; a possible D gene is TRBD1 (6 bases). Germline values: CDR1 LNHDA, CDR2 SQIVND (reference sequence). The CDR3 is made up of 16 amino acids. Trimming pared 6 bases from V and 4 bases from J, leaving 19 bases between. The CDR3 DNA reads TGTGCCAGTAGGTCCGGTAAGGTCAGGGGATACAATGAGCAGTTCTTC. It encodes CASRSGKVRGYNEQFF. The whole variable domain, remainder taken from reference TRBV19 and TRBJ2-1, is DGGITQSPKYLFRKEGQNVTLSCEQNLNHDAMYWYRQDPGQGLRLIYYSQIVNDFQKGDIAEGYSVSREKKESFPLTVTSAQKNPTAFYLCASRSGKVRGYNEQFFGPGTRLTVL.

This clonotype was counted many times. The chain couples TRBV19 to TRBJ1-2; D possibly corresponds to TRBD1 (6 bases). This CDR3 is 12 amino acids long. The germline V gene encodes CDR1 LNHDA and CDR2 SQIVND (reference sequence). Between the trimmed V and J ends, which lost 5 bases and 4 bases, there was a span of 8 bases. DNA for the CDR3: TGTGCCAGTAGTGACAGGCTCTATGGCTACACCTTC. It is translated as CASSDRLYGYTF.

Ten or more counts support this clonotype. The CDR3 protein is CASSPERGWTAQYF. CDR3 DNA sequence: TGTGCCAGCAGTCCGGAAAGGGGTTGGACGGCCCAGTACTTC. This chain links TRBV7-2 with TRBJ2-5; possibly TRBD1 for D (5 bases). The CDR3 is 14 residues long. The ends were cut back, 6 bases at V and 9 bases at J, with 20 bases in the middle. Germline assignment: CDR1 SGHTA and CDR2 FQGNSA.

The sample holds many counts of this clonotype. As DNA, the CDR3 is TGTGCCAGCAGTTTTCGTCCTTCGCCCAGCAGGGATCAGCCCCAGCATTTT. Translating it yields CASSFRPSPSRDQPQHF. This chain joins TRBV28 and TRBJ1-5; TRBD1 might be the D (5 bases). This CDR3 region has 17 residues. Germline V lookup: CDR1 MDHEN, CDR2 SYDVKM. Trimming removed 3 bases from V and 5 bases from J, with 20 bases in between.

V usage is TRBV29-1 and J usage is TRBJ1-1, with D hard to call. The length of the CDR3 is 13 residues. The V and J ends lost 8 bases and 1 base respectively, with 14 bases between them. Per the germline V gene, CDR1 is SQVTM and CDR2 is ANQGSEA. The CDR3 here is CSIRPPANTEAFF. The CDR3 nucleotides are TGCAGCATCCGGCCTCCGGCGAACACTGAAGCTTTCTTT.

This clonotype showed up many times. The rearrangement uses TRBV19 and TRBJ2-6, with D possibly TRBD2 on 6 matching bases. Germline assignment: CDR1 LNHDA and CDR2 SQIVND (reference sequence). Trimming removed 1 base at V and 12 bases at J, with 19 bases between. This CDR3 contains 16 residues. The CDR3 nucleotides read TGTGCCAGTAGTATAGGCCTGAGGGAGGTTCCAGGCGTCCTGACTTTC. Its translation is CASSIGLREVPGVLTF. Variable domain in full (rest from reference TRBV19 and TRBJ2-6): DGGITQSPKYLFRKEGQNVTLSCEQNLNHDAMYWYRQDPGQGLRLIYYSQIVNDFQKGDIAEGYSVSREKKESFPLTVTSAQKNPTAFYLCASSIGLREVPGVLTFGAGSRLTVL.

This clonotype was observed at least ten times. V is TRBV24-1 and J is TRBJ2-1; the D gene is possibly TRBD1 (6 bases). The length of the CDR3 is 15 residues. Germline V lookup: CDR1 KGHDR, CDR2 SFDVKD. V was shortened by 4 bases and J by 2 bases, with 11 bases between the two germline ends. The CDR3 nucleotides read TGTGCCACCAGTGAAAGGGGGAGAGCCTACAATGAGCAGTTCTTC. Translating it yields CATSERGRAYNEQFF.

This CDR3 reads CATRGRAEETQYF. The CDR3 coding sequence is TGTGCCACACGGGGGAGGGCAGAAGAGACCCAGTACTTC. V is TRBV19 and J is TRBJ2-5; 7 nucleotides match TRBD2. J gave up 3 bases and V 10 bases, and 8 bases lay outside the gene matches. The CDR3 consists of 13 residues. Per the germline V gene, CDR1 is LNHDA and CDR2 is SQIVND (reference sequence).

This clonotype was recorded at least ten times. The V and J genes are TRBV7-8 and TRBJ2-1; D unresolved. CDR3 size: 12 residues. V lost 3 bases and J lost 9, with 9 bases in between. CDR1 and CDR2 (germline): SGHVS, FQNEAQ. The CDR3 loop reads CASSLEHFEQFF. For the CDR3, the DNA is TGTGCCAGCAGCTTGGAGCACTTTGAGCAGTTCTTC.

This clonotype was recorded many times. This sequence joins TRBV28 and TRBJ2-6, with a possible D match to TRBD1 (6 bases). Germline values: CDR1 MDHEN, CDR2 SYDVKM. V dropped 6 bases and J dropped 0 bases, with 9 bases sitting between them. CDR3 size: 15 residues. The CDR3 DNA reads TGTGCCAGCAGGCCACAGGGCTCTGGGGCCAACGTCCTGACTTTC. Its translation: CASRPQGSGANVLTF.

CDR3 protein: CASSRSTMSYEQYF. The DNA for the CDR3 is TGTGCCAGCAGCCGGTCTACAATGAGCTACGAGCAGTACTTC. The chain combines TRBV7-9 with TRBJ2-7; D not resolved. From germline, CDR1 is SEHNR and CDR2 FQNEAQ (reference sequence). This CDR3 has 14 residues. V was trimmed by 5 bases and J by 3 bases, leaving 14 bases between them. The full variable domain, with the rest looked up from reference TRBV7-9 and TRBJ2-7, is DTGVSQNPRHKITKRGQNVTFRCDPISEHNRLYWYRQTLGQGPEFLTYFQNEAQLEKSRLLSDRFSAERPKGSFSTLEIQRTEQGDSAMYLCASSRSTMSYEQYFGPGTRLTVT.

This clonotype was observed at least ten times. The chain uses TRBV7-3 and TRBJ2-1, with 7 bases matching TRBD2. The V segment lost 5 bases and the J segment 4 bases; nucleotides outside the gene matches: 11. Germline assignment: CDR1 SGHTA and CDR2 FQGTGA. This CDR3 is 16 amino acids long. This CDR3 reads CASSQGGGSGYNEQFF. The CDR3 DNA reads TGTGCCAGCAGCCAAGGTGGCGGGAGTGGATACAATGAGCAGTTCTTC.

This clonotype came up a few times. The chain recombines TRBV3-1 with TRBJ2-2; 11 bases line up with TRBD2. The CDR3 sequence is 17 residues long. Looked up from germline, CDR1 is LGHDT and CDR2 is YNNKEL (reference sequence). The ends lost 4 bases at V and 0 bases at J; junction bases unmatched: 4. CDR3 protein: CASSPRLAGPNTGELFF. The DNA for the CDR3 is TGTGCCAGCAGCCCTCGACTAGCGGGACCGAACACCGGGGAGCTGTTTTTT.

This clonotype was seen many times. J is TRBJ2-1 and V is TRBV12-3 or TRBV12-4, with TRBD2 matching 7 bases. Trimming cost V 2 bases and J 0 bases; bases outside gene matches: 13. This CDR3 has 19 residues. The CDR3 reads CASSLRPLRGGGSYNEQFF. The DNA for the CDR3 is TGTGCCAGCAGTTTAAGGCCCCTTAGAGGCGGGGGCTCCTACAATGAGCAGTTCTTC.

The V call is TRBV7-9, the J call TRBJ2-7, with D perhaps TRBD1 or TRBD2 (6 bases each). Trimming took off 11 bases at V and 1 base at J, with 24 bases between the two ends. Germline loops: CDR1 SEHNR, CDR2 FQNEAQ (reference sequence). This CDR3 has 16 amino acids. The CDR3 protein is CAGECRGAQVSYEQYF. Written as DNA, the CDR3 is TGTGCCGGGGAGTGTAGGGGGGCACAGGTTTCCTACGAGCAGTACTTC.

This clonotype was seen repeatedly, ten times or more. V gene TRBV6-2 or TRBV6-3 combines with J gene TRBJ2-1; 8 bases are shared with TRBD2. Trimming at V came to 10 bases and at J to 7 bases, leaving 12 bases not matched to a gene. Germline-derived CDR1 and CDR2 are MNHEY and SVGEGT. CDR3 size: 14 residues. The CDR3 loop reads CATHRTSPLNEQFF. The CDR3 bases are TGTGCCACCCACAGGACTAGCCCCCTGAATGAGCAGTTCTTC.

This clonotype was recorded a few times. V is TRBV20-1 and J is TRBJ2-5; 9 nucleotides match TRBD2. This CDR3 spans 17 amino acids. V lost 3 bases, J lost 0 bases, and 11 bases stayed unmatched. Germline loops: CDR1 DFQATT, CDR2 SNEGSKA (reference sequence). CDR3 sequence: CSARAARVAGDQETQYF. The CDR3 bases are TGCAGTGCTAGGGCGGCAAGGGTAGCGGGAGACCAAGAGACCCAGTACTTC.

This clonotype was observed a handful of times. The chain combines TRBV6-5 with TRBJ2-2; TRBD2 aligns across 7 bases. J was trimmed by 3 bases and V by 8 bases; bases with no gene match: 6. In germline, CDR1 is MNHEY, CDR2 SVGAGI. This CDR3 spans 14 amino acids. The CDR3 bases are TGTGCCAGCCGCCCTGCGGGGGACACCGGGGAGCTGTTTTTT. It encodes CASRPAGDTGELFF.

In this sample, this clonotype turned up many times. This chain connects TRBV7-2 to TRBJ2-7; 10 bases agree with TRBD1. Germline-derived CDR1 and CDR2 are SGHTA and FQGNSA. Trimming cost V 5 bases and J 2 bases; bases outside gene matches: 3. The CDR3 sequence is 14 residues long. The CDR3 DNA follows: TGTGCCAGCAGCCGACAGGGGGCGGCCTACGAGCAGTACTTC. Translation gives CASSRQGAAYEQYF.

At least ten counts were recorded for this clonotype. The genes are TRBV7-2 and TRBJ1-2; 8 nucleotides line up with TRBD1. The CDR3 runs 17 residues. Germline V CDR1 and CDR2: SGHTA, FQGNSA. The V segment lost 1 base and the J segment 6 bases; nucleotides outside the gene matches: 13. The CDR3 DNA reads TGTGCCAGCAGCTTAGGAGGACAGGGCAAAGTGGTAAATGGCTACACCTTC. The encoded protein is CASSLGGQGKVVNGYTF. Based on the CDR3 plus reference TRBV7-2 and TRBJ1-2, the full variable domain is GAGVSQSPSNKVTEKGKDVELRCDPISGHTALYWYRQSLGQGLEFLIYFQGNSAPDKSGLPSDRFSAERTGGSVSTLTIQRTQQEDSAVYLCASSLGGQGKVVNGYTFGSGTRLTVV.

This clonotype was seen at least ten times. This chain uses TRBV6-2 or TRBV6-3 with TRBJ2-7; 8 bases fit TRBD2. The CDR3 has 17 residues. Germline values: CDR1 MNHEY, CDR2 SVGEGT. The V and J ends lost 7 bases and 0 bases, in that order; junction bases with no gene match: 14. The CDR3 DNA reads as TGTGCCAGCACGAGCCTCAGCGGGGGTGAAAGCTCCTACGAGCAGTACTTC. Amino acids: CASTSLSGGESSYEQYF.

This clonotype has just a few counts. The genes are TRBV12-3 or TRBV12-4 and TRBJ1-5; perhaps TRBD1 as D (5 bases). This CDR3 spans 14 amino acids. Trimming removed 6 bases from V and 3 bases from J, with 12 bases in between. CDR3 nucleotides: TGTGCCAGCAGAAGGCAGGGACTCAATCAGCCCCAGCATTTT. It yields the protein CASRRQGLNQPQHF.

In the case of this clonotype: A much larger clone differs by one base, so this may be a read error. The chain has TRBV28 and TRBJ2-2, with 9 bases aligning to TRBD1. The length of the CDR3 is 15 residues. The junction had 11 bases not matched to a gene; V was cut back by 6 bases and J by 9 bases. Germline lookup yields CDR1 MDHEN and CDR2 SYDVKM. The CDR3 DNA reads TGTGCCAGCAGGTCGGGACAGGGATTGGTCAGGGAGCTGTTTTTT. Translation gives CASRSGQGLVRELFF.

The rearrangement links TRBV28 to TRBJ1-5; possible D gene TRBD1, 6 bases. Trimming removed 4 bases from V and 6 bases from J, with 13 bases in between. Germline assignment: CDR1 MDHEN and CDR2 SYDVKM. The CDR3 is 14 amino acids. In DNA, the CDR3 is TGTGCCAGCAGTTCAGTTACAGGGATTCAGCCCCAGCATTTT. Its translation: CASSSVTGIQPQHF.